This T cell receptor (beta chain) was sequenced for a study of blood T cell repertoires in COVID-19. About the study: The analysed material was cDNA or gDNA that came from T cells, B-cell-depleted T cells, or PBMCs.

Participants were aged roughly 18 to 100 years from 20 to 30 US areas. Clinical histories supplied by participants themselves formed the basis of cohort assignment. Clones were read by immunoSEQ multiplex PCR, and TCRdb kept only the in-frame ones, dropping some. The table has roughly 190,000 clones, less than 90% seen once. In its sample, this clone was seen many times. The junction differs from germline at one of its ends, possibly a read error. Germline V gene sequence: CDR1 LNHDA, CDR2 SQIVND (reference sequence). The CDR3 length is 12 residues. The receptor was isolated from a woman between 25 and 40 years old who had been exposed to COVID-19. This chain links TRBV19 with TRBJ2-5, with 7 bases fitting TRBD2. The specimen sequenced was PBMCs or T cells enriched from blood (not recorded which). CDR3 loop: CASRIAGETQYF. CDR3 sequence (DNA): TGTGCCAGTAGAATAGCGGGAGAGACCCAGTACTTC.